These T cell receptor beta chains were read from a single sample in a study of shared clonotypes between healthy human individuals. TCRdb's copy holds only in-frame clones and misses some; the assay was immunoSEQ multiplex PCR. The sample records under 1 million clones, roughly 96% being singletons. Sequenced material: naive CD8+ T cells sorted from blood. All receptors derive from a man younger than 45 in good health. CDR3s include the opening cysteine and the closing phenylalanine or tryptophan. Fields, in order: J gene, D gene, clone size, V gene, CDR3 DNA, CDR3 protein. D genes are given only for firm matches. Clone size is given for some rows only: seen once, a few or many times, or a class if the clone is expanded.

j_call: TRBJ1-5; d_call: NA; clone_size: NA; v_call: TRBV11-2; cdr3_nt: TGTGCCAGCAGCAGCCTTCCCGGCCCCAATCAGCCCCAGCATTTT; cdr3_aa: CASSSLPGPNQPQHF
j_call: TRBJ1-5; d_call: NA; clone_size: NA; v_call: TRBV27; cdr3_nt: TGTGCCAGCAGCCCTTTAGGGGGGCCCAATCAGCCCCAGCATTTT; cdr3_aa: CASSPLGGPNQPQHF
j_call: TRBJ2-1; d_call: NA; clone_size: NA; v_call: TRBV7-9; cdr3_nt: TGTGCCAGCAGCGGGCTAGCCCCTGCTGCGTTACAGTTCTTC; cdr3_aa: CASSGLAPAALQFF
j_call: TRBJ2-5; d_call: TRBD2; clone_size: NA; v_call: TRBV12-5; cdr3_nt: TGTGCTAGTGGTTGGGGACTAGCCCAAGAGACCCAGTACTTC; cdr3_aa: CASGWGLAQETQYF
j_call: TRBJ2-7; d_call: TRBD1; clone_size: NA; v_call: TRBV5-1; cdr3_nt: TGCGCCAGCAGTTCGGGACAGGGATCCTACGAGCAGTACTTC; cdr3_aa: CASSSGQGSYEQYF
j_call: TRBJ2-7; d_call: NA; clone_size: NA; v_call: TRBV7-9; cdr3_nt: TGTGCCAGCAGCTTCATCCCCAGCAACTACGAGCAGTACTTC; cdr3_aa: CASSFIPSNYEQYF
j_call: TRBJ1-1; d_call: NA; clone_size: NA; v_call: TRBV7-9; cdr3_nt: TGTGCCAGCAGCTCCCCTGGCCACACTGAAGCTTTCTTT; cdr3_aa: CASSSPGHTEAFF
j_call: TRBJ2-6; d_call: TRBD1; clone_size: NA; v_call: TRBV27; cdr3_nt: TGTGCCAGCAGTGGCCAGATTGGACAGGGGGGCTCTGGGGCCAACGTCCTGACTTTC; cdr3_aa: CASSGQIGQGGSGANVLTF
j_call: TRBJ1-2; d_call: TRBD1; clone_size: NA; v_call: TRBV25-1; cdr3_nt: TGTGCCAGCAGTGAATCAACAGGGGGAGTCTACTATGGCTACACCTTC; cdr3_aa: CASSESTGGVYYGYTF
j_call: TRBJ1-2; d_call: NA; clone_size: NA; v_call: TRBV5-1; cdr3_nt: TGCGCCAGCAGCTTGGGGCGTACTAACTATGGCTACACCTTC; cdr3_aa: CASSLGRTNYGYTF
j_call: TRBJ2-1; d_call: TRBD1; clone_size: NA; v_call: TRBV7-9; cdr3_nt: TGTGCCAGCAGCTTAATTGCGACAGGGCGGTACAATGAGCAGTTCTTC; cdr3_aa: CASSLIATGRYNEQFF
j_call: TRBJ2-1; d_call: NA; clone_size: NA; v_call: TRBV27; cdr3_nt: TGTGCCAGCAGTTCCAGGGAGGGGGGGTACAATGAGCAGTTCTTC; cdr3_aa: CASSSREGGYNEQFF
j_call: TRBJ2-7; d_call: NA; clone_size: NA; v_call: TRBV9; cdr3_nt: TGTGCCAGCAGCGTTGGGAGTGTTGTCCACGAGCAGTACTTC; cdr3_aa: CASSVGSVVHEQYF
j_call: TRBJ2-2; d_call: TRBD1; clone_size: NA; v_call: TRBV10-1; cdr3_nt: TGCGCCAGCAATGACAGGGCCACCGGGGAGCTGTTTTTT; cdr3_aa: CASNDRATGELFF
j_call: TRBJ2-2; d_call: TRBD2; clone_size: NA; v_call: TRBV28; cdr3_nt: TGTGCCAGCAGTTTTATACAGACTAGCGGGAAGGACGGGGAGCTGTTTTTT; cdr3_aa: CASSFIQTSGKDGELFF
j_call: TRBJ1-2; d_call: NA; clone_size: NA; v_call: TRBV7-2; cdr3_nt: TGTGCCAGCAGCTTAGGTGCATATAGCTCAGGGCCTGGCTACACCTTC; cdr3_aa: CASSLGAYSSGPGYTF
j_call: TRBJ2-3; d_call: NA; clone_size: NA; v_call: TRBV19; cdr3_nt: TGTGCCAGTAGTATAGGGGCAGGGCCCACAGATACGCAGTATTTT; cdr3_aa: CASSIGAGPTDTQYF
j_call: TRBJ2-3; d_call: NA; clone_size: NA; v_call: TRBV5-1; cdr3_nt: TGCGCCAGCAGACCGGGGGCGGGAGTCTCCCCCGATACGCAGTATTTT; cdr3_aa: CASRPGAGVSPDTQYF
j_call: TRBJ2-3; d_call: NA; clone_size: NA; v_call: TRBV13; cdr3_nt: TGTGCCAGCAGCCCGGCGGTTCCGCAGTATTTT; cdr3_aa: CASSPAVPQYF
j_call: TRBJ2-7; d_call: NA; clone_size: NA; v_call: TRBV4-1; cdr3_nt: TGCGCCAGCAGCCAAGTGGTCCAGGGCCCCTACGAGCAGTACTTC; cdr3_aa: CASSQVVQGPYEQYF
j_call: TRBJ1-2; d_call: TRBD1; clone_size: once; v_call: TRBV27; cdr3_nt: TGTGCCAGCAGTTCCAGGACAGGGCGAAACTATGGCTACACCTTC; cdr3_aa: CASSSRTGRNYGYTF
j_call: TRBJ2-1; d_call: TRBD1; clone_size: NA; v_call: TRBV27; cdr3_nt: TGTGCCAGCAGTGCCGGGACAGGTCCCCCCAATGAGCAGTTCTTC; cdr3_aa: CASSAGTGPPNEQFF
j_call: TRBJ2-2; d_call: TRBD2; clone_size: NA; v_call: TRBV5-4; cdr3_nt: TGTGCCAGCAGCCCGGGACTAGGGAACACCGGGGAGCTGTTTTTT; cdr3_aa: CASSPGLGNTGELFF
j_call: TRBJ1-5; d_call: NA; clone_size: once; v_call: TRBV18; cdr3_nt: TGTGCCAGCTCACCAGTTACAGAAAATCAGCCCCAGCATTTT; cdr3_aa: CASSPVTENQPQHF
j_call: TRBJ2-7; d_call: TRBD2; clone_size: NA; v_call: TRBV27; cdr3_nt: TGTGCCAGCAGTGAGGGACTAGATTACGAGCAGTACTTC; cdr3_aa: CASSEGLDYEQYF
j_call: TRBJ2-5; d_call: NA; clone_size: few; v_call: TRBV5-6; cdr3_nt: TGTGCCAGCAGCCTGACGACAGGACAAGAGACCCAGTACTTC; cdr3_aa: CASSLTTGQETQYF
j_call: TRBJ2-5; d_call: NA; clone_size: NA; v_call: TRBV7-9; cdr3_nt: TGTGCCAGCAAGAGGGGCAGAGGAGGAGAGACCCAGTACTTC; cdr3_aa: CASKRGRGGETQYF
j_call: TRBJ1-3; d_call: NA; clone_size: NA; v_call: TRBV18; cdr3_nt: TGTGCCAGCTTTTATCGGCCCTCTGGAAACACCATATATTTT; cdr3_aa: CASFYRPSGNTIYF
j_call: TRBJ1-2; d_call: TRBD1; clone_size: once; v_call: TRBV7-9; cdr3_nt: TGTGCCAGCAGCGACAATGTGGGACAGTCAATTTATGGCTACACCTTC; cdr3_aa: CASSDNVGQSIYGYTF
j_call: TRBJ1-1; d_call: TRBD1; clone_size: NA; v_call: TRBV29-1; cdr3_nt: TGCAGCGTACAGGGGTTGGACACTGAAGCTTTCTTT; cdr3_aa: CSVQGLDTEAFF
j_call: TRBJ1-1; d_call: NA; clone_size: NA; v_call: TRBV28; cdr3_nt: TGTGCCAGCAGTTTGGTGGTGGCCGATAGTCGGACTGAAGCTTTCTTT; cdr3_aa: CASSLVVADSRTEAFF
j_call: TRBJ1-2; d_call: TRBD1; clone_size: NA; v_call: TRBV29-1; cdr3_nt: TGCAGCGTTGAGGGGACAGGTTACCCTAACTATGGCTACACCTTC; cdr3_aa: CSVEGTGYPNYGYTF
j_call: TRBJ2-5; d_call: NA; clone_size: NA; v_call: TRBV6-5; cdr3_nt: TGTGCCAGCAGTTACCCCGGGGATACGGAGACCCAGTACTTC; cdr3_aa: CASSYPGDTETQYF
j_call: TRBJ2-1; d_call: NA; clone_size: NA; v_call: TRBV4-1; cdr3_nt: TGCGCCAGCAGCCCGGGGCGTATGGATTGGGGGGAGTTCTTC; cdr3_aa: CASSPGRMDWGEFF
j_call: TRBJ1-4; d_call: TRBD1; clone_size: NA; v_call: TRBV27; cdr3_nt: TGTGCCAGCAGTGCTACAGGGGTGGCGACTAATGAAAAACTGTTTTTT; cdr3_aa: CASSATGVATNEKLFF
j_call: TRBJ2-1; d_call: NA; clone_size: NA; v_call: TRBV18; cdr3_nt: TGTGCCAGCTCACCACCGGACAGCGGTTCGCCGGGCAACCTTTACAATGAGCAGTTCTTC; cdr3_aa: CASSPPDSGSPGNLYNEQFF
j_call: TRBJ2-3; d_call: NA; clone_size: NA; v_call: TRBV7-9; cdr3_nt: TGTGCCAGCAGCTCGTGGGGCACAGATACGCAGTATTTT; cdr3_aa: CASSSWGTDTQYF
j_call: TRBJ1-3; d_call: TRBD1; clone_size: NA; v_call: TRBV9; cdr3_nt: TGTGCCAGCAGCGTTGGGGGACAGATGAGCTCTGGAAACACCATATATTTT; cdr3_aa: CASSVGGQMSSGNTIYF
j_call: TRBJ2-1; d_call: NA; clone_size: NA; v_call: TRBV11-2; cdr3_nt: TGTGCCAGCAGCTTTGGGACTCATAATGAGCAGTTCTTC; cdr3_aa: CASSFGTHNEQFF